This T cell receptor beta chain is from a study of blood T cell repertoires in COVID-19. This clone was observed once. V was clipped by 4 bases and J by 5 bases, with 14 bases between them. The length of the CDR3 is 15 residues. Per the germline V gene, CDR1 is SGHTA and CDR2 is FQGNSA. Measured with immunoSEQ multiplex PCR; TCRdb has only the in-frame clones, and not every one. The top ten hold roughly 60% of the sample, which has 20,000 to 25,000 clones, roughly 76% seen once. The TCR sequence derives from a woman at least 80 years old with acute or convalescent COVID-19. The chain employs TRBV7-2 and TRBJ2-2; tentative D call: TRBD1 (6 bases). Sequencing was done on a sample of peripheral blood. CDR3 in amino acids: CASSWVQGNTGELFF. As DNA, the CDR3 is TGTGCCAGCAGCTGGGTACAGGGAAATACCGGGGAGCTGTTTTTT.